This T cell receptor beta chain was recovered during a study of cytomegalovirus exposure and HLA in healthy donors. Study outcomes and limitations: Rare TCR sequences dominated, though some public TCRs recurred in many donors. Specificity for CMV antigens was confirmed in vitro for a few of the CMV-associated chains. High specificity and sensitivity for cytomegalovirus status were reported for the classifier.

The repertoire was sequenced with immunoSEQ multiplex PCR; TCRdb's copy has only in-frame clones and lacks some. Here the sample spans about 50,000 clones, 85% to 95% being singletons. With V trimmed by 4 bases and J by 2 bases, 8 bases remained unmatched. Germline values: CDR1 KGHSH, CDR2 LQKENI. The length of the CDR3 is 16 residues. In regard to this clone: The antigen is unknown.

The donors formed part of the roughly 120-subject validation cohort, distinct from the approximately 670-subject first cohort. This clonotype was obtained from a young man in good health and CMV-seronegative. Input material: PBMCs. The chain carries TRBV18 and TRBJ1-5, with 7 bases that match TRBD1. The CDR3 coding sequence is TGTGCCAGCTCACAACAACAGGGGTTGGGCAATCAGCCCCAGCATTTT. Amino acids: CASSQQQGLGNQPQHF.